The 25 T cell receptor beta chains below all came from one sample that was sequenced in a study of response to subunit inactivated influenza vaccine. TCRdb passed the RT-PCR reads through MiXCR, listing each CDR3 protein once. The sample contains approximately 570,000 distinct CDR3 sequences, about 8% of which appear only once. Material: PBMCs from blood, obtained around 25 months after vaccination. The receptors were sampled from a man between 50 and 69 years old who received an inactivated influenza vaccine.

The V and J genes are TRBV29-1 and TRBJ2-2, with TRBD2 as a possible D gene (5 bases). The V gene's germline CDR1 is SQVTM and CDR2 ANQGSEA. This CDR3 spans 14 amino acids. Trimming shortened V by 7 bases and J by 0 bases, and 12 bases separated the two germline ends. CDR3 in amino acids: CSGQDGANTGELFF. In DNA, the CDR3 is TGCAGCGGTCAGGACGGGGCGAACACCGGGGAGCTGTTTTTT.

This clonotype turned up a few times. DNA for the CDR3: TGCAGCGTTCGCAGGGGTGGGGAGACCCAGTACTTC. Amino acids: CSVRRGGETQYF. This sequence joins TRBV29-1 and TRBJ2-5; possible D gene TRBD1, 6 bases. The V gene lost 5 bases and the J gene lost 5 bases, with 12 bases spanning the gap. The CDR3 is 12 amino acids. Germline CDR1 and CDR2: SQVTM and ANQGSEA.

As for this clonotype: The junction does not match germline at one end; this may be a read error. V usage is TRBV29-1 and J usage is TRBJ1-2; 11 nucleotides align to TRBD1. This CDR3 contains 12 residues. Germline CDR1 reads SQVTM; CDR2 reads ANQGSEA. The CDR3 region is CSVALGQGGSTF. The DNA of the CDR3 is TGCAGCGTTGCTTTGGGACAGGGGGGCTCCACCTTC.

This clonotype came up a few times. This rearrangement joins TRBV20-1 to TRBJ1-1; 10 nucleotides align to TRBD1. Losses at the gene ends were 0 bases for V and 4 bases for J; bases not matched to a gene: 11. CDR1 is DFQATT and CDR2 is SNEGSKA in the germline V gene (reference sequence). This CDR3 has 17 residues. The CDR3 region has the DNA TGCAGTGCTAGAGATAGTAGGCGACAGGGGGCGGCCACTGAAGCTTTCTTT. Translating gives CSARDSRRQGAATEAFF.

This clonotype was found a few times. This rearrangement joins TRBV5-1 to TRBJ1-1, with D perhaps TRBD1 (5 bases). The CDR3 has 14 amino acids. In germline, CDR1 is SGHRS, CDR2 YFSETQ. V lost 4 bases, J lost 1 base, and 11 bases lay in between. For the CDR3, the DNA is TGCGCCAGCAGCGCTCTGACAGCGAACACTGAAGCTTTCTTT. This translates into CASSALTANTEAFF.

V gene TRBV12-3 or TRBV12-4 combines with J gene TRBJ2-2; D perhaps matches TRBD1 (6 bases). Deletions cut 3 bases from V and 4 bases from J, with 9 bases between. CDR3 length equals 14 residues. The CDR3 DNA reads as TGTGCCAGCAGTTTCGCGACAGGCACCGGGGAGCTGTTTTTT. Translating it yields CASSFATGTGELFF.

The chain carries TRBV5-1 and TRBJ2-7, with 9 bases fitting TRBD1. Germline-derived CDR1 and CDR2 are SGHRS and YFSETQ. J lost 6 bases, V lost 1 base, and 5 bases had no gene match. The CDR3 loop spans 14 amino acids. The chain's CDR3 is CASSLRPTGGEQYF. CDR3 in DNA: TGCGCCAGCAGCTTGCGGCCGACAGGGGGCGAGCAGTACTTC.

This clonotype has just a few counts. V and J are TRBV27 and TRBJ2-7; 8 bases map to TRBD1. V lost 3 bases and J lost 0; bases outside the gene matches: 16. Germline V gene sequence: CDR1 MNHEY, CDR2 SMNVEV (reference sequence). The CDR3 length is 19 residues. Written as DNA, the CDR3 is TGTGCCAGCAGTTTCCCCCTAACCCCTCCGGGACAGGCCTCCTACGAGCAGTACTTC. It encodes CASSFPLTPPGQASYEQYF.

The chain uses TRBV5-6 and TRBJ2-5, with D hard to call. The CDR3 loop spans 14 amino acids. The germline V gene has CDR1 SGHDT and CDR2 YYEEEE. Trimming removed 2 bases at V and 1 base at J, with 9 bases between. CDR3 amino acids: CASSLSQIQETQYF. The DNA for the CDR3 is TGTGCCAGCAGCTTAAGCCAGATCCAAGAGACCCAGTACTTC.

This clonotype appeared many times. This chain connects TRBV20-1 to TRBJ2-1; 9 bases align to TRBD1. The V and J ends lost 5 bases and 5 bases, in that order; junction bases with no gene match: 13. Germline V gene lookup returns CDR1 DFQATT and CDR2 SNEGSKA (reference sequence). This CDR3 is built from 16 residues. The CDR3 protein is CSAPDRGRQFNNEQFF. The CDR3 DNA sequence: TGCAGTGCTCCCGACAGGGGGAGACAATTTAACAATGAGCAGTTCTTC.

This chain connects TRBV5-4 to TRBJ2-3; 7 nucleotides line up with TRBD2. The V segment lost 0 bases and the J segment 2 bases; nucleotides outside the gene matches: 9. The CDR3 consists of 17 residues. The germline gives CDR1 SGHNT, CDR2 YYREEE (reference sequence). The CDR3 DNA reads TGTGCCAGCAGCTTGGCTAAGGCTAGCGGAAACACAGATACGCAGTATTTT. It is translated as CASSLAKASGNTDTQYF.

V and J are TRBV5-6 and TRBJ2-1; 11 bases agree with TRBD2. Germline CDR1 is SGHDT and CDR2 is YYEEEE. The CDR3 runs to 19 residues. Trimming removed 4 bases from V and 1 base from J; junction bases left unmatched: 13. Here the CDR3 DNA reads TGTGCCAGCAGCCCCAGGCCCGCTAGCGGGAGGCCTTCCTACAATGAGCAGTTCTTC. Residues: CASSPRPASGRPSYNEQFF.

This clonotype appeared many times. The V and J genes are TRBV5-1 and TRBJ1-1; D gene unclear. Germline V gene sequence: CDR1 SGHRS, CDR2 YFSETQ. V lost 0 bases and J lost 3, with 9 bases in between. CDR3 length: 14 amino acids. The CDR3 DNA reads as TGCGCCAGCAGCTTGGTCACGGGTTACACTGAAGCTTTCTTT. It is translated as CASSLVTGYTEAFF. The entire variable domain, with the rest obtained from reference TRBV5-1 and TRBJ1-1, is as follows: KAGVTQTPRYLIKTRGQQVTLSCSPISGHRSVSWYQQTPGQGLQFLFEYFSETQRNKGNFPGRFSGRQFSNSRSEMNVSTLELGDSALYLCASSLVTGYTEAFFGQGTRLTVV.

CDR3 sequence: CASSQVGLADYYEQYF. The CDR3 DNA reads TGCGCCAGCAGCCAGGTCGGACTAGCGGATTACTACGAGCAGTACTTC. The V and J genes are TRBV4-3 and TRBJ2-7; the match to TRBD2 covers 10 bases. Germline CDR1 reads LGHNA; CDR2 reads YSLEER. The CDR3 loop spans 16 amino acids. With V trimmed by 3 bases and J by 3 bases, 8 bases remained unmatched.

The rearrangement joins TRBV4-3 to TRBJ2-1, with 7 bases aligning to TRBD2. Germline V lookup: CDR1 LGHNA, CDR2 YSLEER. Trimming at V came to 0 bases and at J to 4 bases, leaving 9 bases not matched to a gene. The CDR3 is made up of 17 amino acids. This CDR3 reads CASSQDLSRESYNEQFF. Written as DNA, the CDR3 is TGCGCCAGCAGCCAAGATCTCTCGCGGGAGTCTTACAATGAGCAGTTCTTC.

This clonotype has more than one count but fewer than ten. The chain links TRBV28 to TRBJ2-2, with no clear D. Germline loops: CDR1 MDHEN, CDR2 SYDVKM. The CDR3 is 13 residues long. The V end was cut by 6 bases, the J end by 4 bases, with 9 bases between. DNA of the CDR3: TGTGCCAGCAGGTTACCCCCCACCGGGGAGCTGTTTTTT. Protein: CASRLPPTGELFF. Looking up the rest from reference TRBV28 and TRBJ2-2 gives the full variable domain: DVKVTQSSRYLVKRTGEKVFLECVQDMDHENMFWYRQDPGLGLRLIYFSYDVKMKEKGDIPEGYSVSREKKERFSLILESASTNQTSMYLCASRLPPTGELFFGEGSRLTVL.

There are a few counts of this clonotype. This chain joins TRBV5-1 and TRBJ2-3; 10 bases match TRBD2. CDR3 length: 17 residues. The germline V gene has CDR1 SGHRS and CDR2 YFSETQ. V trimming: 0 bases; J trimming: 0 bases; junction bases outside the gene matches: 4. The CDR3 DNA follows: TGCGCCAGCAGCTTGGGTTTACTAGCGGGAAGCACAGATACGCAGTATTTT. This translates into CASSLGLLAGSTDTQYF.

This clonotype was seen at least ten times. The chain employs TRBV14 and TRBJ2-3, with D unresolved. Germline V CDR1 and CDR2: SGHDN, FVKESK. Trimming removed 6 bases at V and 1 base at J, with 11 bases between. The CDR3 loop spans 14 amino acids. In nucleotides, the CDR3 is TGTGCCAGCAGTCTAGGATACCGCACAGATACGCAGTATTTT. It yields the protein CASSLGYRTDTQYF.

This clonotype was detected only a few times. J is TRBJ1-4 and V is TRBV7-9, with 8 bases aligning to TRBD1. Trimming at V came to 5 bases and at J to 0 bases, leaving 8 bases not matched to a gene. Germline V gives CDR1 SEHNR, CDR2 FQNEAQ (reference sequence). This CDR3 has 17 residues. The CDR3 nucleotides read TGTGCCAGCAGCACGCGGACAGGGTGGTCAACTAATGAAAAACTGTTTTTT. It yields the protein CASSTRTGWSTNEKLFF.

The chain links TRBV24-1 to TRBJ2-7; D not certain. The CDR3 consists of 15 residues. Germline V gene sequence: CDR1 KGHDR, CDR2 SFDVKD. V dropped 3 bases and J dropped 0 bases, with 11 bases sitting between them. CDR3 nucleotides: TGTGCCACCAGTGATGCGAACGTGCCCTCCTACGAGCAGTACTTC. Translation: CATSDANVPSYEQYF.

The chain uses TRBV5-4 and TRBJ2-1, with D unclear. The CDR3 spans 11 residues. V lost 4 bases and J lost 7, with 6 bases in between. Germline V gene lookup returns CDR1 SGHNT and CDR2 YYREEE (reference sequence). The CDR3 DNA reads as TGTGCCAGCAGCGGGATGAATGAGCAGTTCTTC. Translated, it gives CASSGMNEQFF.

This clonotype was recorded at least ten times. The chain joins TRBV25-1 to TRBJ1-6, with 7 bases fitting TRBD1. There are 14 residues in the CDR3. Trimming cost V 8 bases and J 9 bases; bases outside gene matches: 10. Germline-derived CDR1 and CDR2 are MGHDK and SYGVNS. CDR3 sequence: CASQPQGPGSPLHF. CDR3 nucleotide sequence: TGTGCCAGCCAGCCACAGGGGCCGGGTTCACCCCTCCACTTT.

This clonotype was observed a handful of times. This chain connects TRBV7-2 to TRBJ2-2, with D maybe TRBD1 (6 bases). The CDR3 is 14 residues long. The germline CDR1 and CDR2 sequences are SGHTA and FQGNSA. V lost 4 bases, J lost 3 bases, and 9 bases lay in between. The CDR3: CASSYYRDTGELFF. CDR3 DNA sequence: TGTGCCAGCAGCTACTACAGGGACACCGGGGAGCTGTTTTTT.

V gene TRBV29-1 combines with J gene TRBJ2-3, with a tentative D call TRBD2 (6 bases). V was pared by 1 base and J by 1 base, with 9 bases between. The CDR3 contains 14 residues. Germline-derived CDR1 and CDR2 are SQVTM and ANQGSEA. The CDR3 sequence is CSVEAQRGTDTQYF. In DNA form, the CDR3 reads TGCAGCGTTGAAGCCCAGCGGGGCACAGATACGCAGTATTTT.

This clonotype appeared a few times. The V call is TRBV11-2, the J call TRBJ2-1; TRBD2 matches at 8 bases. V dropped 5 bases and J dropped 6; count of bases not matched to a gene: 9. The germline V gene has CDR1 SGHAT and CDR2 FQNNGV. The CDR3 sequence is 15 residues long. CDR3 DNA sequence: TGTGCCAGCAGCCCCGGGACTAGAATTGGCAATGAGCAGTTCTTC. Translation gives CASSPGTRIGNEQFF.